These 20 T cell receptor beta chains were sequenced from one sample in a study of T cell responses to AZD1222 COVID-19 vaccine. Some clones are missing from TCRdb's copy, which holds only in-frame ones; the method was immunoSEQ multiplex PCR. The sample includes around 100,000 clones, 88% of them seen just once. This specimen consisted of peripheral blood, obtained on day 0 of AZD1222 vaccination. Every receptor here comes from an adult in good health.

V gene TRBV7-3 combines with J gene TRBJ1-2; D gene uncertain. Germline V gives CDR1 SGHTA, CDR2 FQGTGA. The CDR3 is 13 amino acids. The V gene lost 1 base and the J gene lost 5 bases, with 8 bases spanning the gap. The CDR3 DNA follows: TGTGCCAGCAGCTTAAACAAAGATTATGGCTACACCTTC. It is translated as CASSLNKDYGYTF.

The rearrangement uses TRBV2 and TRBJ1-1; D is ambiguous. CDR3 length: 13 amino acids. Germline V gene sequence: CDR1 SNHLY, CDR2 FYNNEI. The germline V and J ends were trimmed by 2 bases and 2 bases, with 6 bases remaining between them. CDR3 coding DNA: TGTGCCAGCAGTGAATTCGCAAACACTGAAGCTTTCTTT. It yields the protein CASSEFANTEAFF.

This clone was picked up a small number of times. The rearrangement joins TRBV19 to TRBJ2-1; 7 bases fit TRBD1. The CDR3 covers 15 residues. Trimming removed 7 bases from V and 2 bases from J; junction bases left unmatched: 8. From germline, CDR1 is LNHDA and CDR2 SQIVND (reference sequence). DNA for the CDR3: TGTGCCAGTACCCCCACAGGGGAAGCCTACAATGAGCAGTTCTTC. This encodes CASTPTGEAYNEQFF.

The chain recombines TRBV5-1 with TRBJ1-1; a possible D gene is TRBD1 (5 bases). V was pared by 0 bases and J by 8 bases, with 5 bases between. The CDR3 runs 11 residues. Germline-derived CDR1 and CDR2 are SGHRS and YFSETQ. In DNA form, the CDR3 reads TGCGCCAGCAGCTTGGCAGGGGAAGCTTTCTTT. Encoded protein: CASSLAGEAFF.

This rearrangement joins TRBV6-6 to TRBJ1-2, with D possibly TRBD1 on 5 matching bases. Trimming shortened V by 8 bases and J by 7 bases, and 14 bases separated the two germline ends. The CDR3 loop spans 12 amino acids. Germline CDR1 is MNHNY and CDR2 is SVGAGI (reference sequence). CDR3 amino acids: CASQRGLSGYTF. The CDR3 nucleotides read TGTGCCAGCCAGAGGGGTTTGAGTGGCTACACCTTC.

In its sample, this clone was seen once. The chain has TRBV11-2 and TRBJ2-5; 11 bases match TRBD2. Germline CDR1 and CDR2: SGHAT and FQNNGV. The ends lost 5 bases at V and 5 bases at J; junction bases unmatched: 7. CDR3 length: 15 amino acids. The CDR3 region has the DNA TGTGCCAGCAGCCCATCCCGGACTAGCGGGGAGACCCAGTACTTC. This encodes CASSPSRTSGETQYF.

The CDR3 coding sequence is TGTGCCAGCCGACCCAGGTCACGGGACACAACCTACGAGCAGTACTTC. It encodes CASRPRSRDTTYEQYF. This sequence joins TRBV6-6 and TRBJ2-7, with D possibly TRBD1 on 6 matching bases. Germline values: CDR1 MNHNY, CDR2 SVGAGI (reference sequence). The CDR3 totals 16 residues. The V end was cut by 8 bases, the J end by 2 bases, with 22 bases between.

The chain has TRBV6-2 or TRBV6-3 and TRBJ1-3; D remains unclear. The CDR3 is 12 residues long. V lost 4 bases and J 2 bases, leaving 3 bases between the germline ends. The germline V gene has CDR1 MNHEY and CDR2 SVGEGT. The DNA of the CDR3 is TGTGCCAGCAGTTCCACTGGAAACACCATATATTTT. Translated, it gives CASSSTGNTIYF.

This chain joins TRBV6-2 or TRBV6-3 and TRBJ1-5, with TRBD1 as a possible D gene (5 bases). Germline V CDR1 and CDR2: MNHEY, SVGEGT. The CDR3 consists of 18 residues. The V and J ends lost 2 bases and 0 bases respectively, with 17 bases between them. CDR3 sequence (DNA): TGTGCCAGCAGTTACGGAGTGACAGCGAGATATAGCAATCAGCCCCAGCATTTT. Translated: CASSYGVTARYSNQPQHF.

The chain carries TRBV10-1 and TRBJ2-2, with D possibly matching TRBD2 (7 bases). Germline CDR1 and CDR2: WNHNN and SYGVQD (reference sequence). The CDR3 has 16 residues. V was cut by 2 bases and J by 6 bases, with 16 bases left in between. CDR3 DNA sequence: TGCGCCAGCAGTGAGCGAAGGGGGAGGGCCGCCGGGGAGCTGTTTTTT. This codes for CASSERRGRAAGELFF.

This chain uses TRBV14 with TRBJ2-7, with D possibly matching TRBD1 (5 bases). CDR3 length: 13 amino acids. Trimming pared 4 bases from V and 1 base from J, leaving 8 bases between. CDR1 SGHDN and CDR2 FVKESK come from the germline V gene. The CDR3 DNA sequence: TGTGCCAGCAGCCCGGCAGGGTCCTACGAGCAGTACTTC. This sequence encodes CASSPAGSYEQYF. Full variable domain (remainder filled in from reference TRBV14 and TRBJ2-7): EAGVTQFPSHSVIEKGQTVTLRCDPISGHDNLYWYRRVMGKEIKFLLHFVKESKQDESGMPNNRFLAERTGGTYSTLKVQPAELEDSGVYFCASSPAGSYEQYFGPGTRLTVT.

This rearrangement joins TRBV6-2 or TRBV6-3 to TRBJ2-5; D is uncertain. Trimming left V 1 base short and J 4 bases short, with 10 bases between. In germline, CDR1 is MNHEY, CDR2 SVGEGT. This CDR3 comprises 14 residues. The CDR3 spells CASSYFLFGETQYF. In DNA form, the CDR3 reads TGTGCCAGCAGTTACTTTCTTTTCGGAGAGACCCAGTACTTC.

This sequence joins TRBV15 and TRBJ1-1, with D perhaps matching TRBD1 (6 bases). CDR1 is LNHNV and CDR2 is YYDKDF in the germline V gene (reference sequence). Trimming cost V 1 base and J 0 bases, with 6 bases left between them. This CDR3 is 14 amino acids long. CDR3 sequence reads: CATSRGQVNTEAFF. CDR3 nucleotides: TGTGCCACCAGCAGAGGACAGGTGAACACTGAAGCTTTCTTT.

This clone has just one count. The chain carries TRBV28 and TRBJ2-3; perhaps D is TRBD1 or TRBD2 (5 bases each). V shed 6 bases and J shed 2 bases, with 15 bases lying between them. The CDR3 sequence is 15 residues long. The germline V gene has CDR1 MDHEN and CDR2 SYDVKM. CDR3 sequence: CASSQPGRATDTQYF. In DNA form, the CDR3 reads TGTGCCAGCAGCCAACCGGGACGGGCCACAGATACGCAGTATTTT.

V usage is TRBV20-1 and J usage is TRBJ2-6, with no clear D. In germline, CDR1 is DFQATT, CDR2 SNEGSKA (reference sequence). Trimming removed 3 bases at V and 0 bases at J, with 21 bases between. The CDR3 consists of 19 residues. The CDR3 DNA reads as TGCAGTGCTAGTCCCTTTCGTGCAGCCCAGGCCTCTGGGGCCAACGTCCTGACTTTC. This sequence encodes CSASPFRAAQASGANVLTF.

This sequence joins TRBV3-1 (or the pseudogene TRBV3-2) and TRBJ2-7, with D perhaps TRBD1 or TRBD2 (5 bases each). Trimming took off 0 bases at V and 5 bases at J, with 23 bases between the two ends. In germline, CDR1 is LGHDT, CDR2 YNNKEL (reference sequence). The CDR3 length is 18 residues. CDR3 in DNA: TGTGCCAGCAGCCAAGATCGGGGCGGCAGGGTTAATACCCACGAGCAGTACTTC. It translates to CASSQDRGGRVNTHEQYF.

This chain links TRBV6-5 with TRBJ2-7; perhaps TRBD1 as D (6 bases). CDR3 length equals 12 residues. Trimming cost V 7 bases and J 2 bases, with 9 bases left between them. The germline V gene has CDR1 MNHEY and CDR2 SVGAGI. The CDR3 DNA reads TGTGCCAGCACCAGGGGTACCTACGAGCAGTACTTC. It translates to CASTRGTYEQYF.

In DNA, the CDR3 is TGTGCCAGCAGCTTGCAGGGGGGATCGAACACCGGGGAGCTGTTTTTT. Protein: CASSLQGGSNTGELFF. V usage is TRBV5-4 and J usage is TRBJ2-2, with D possibly matching TRBD1 (7 bases). The CDR3 runs 16 residues. The V end lost 1 base, the J end lost 0 bases, and 10 bases lay between the germline ends. The germline CDR1 and CDR2 sequences are SGHNT and YYREEE (reference sequence).

This sequence joins TRBV11-1 and TRBJ1-6; perhaps TRBD1 as D (5 bases). V lost 7 bases and J 9 bases, leaving 16 bases between the germline ends. The germline V gene has CDR1 SGHAT and CDR2 FQDESV (reference sequence). CDR3 length: 14 amino acids. The CDR3: CASILTDGGSPLHF. DNA of the CDR3: TGTGCCAGCATCCTAACAGATGGGGGTTCACCCCTCCACTTT.

This chain's CDR3 is CASSHYRGGGQETQYF. DNA of the CDR3: TGTGCCAGCAGCCACTACAGGGGCGGTGGGCAAGAGACCCAGTACTTC. V is TRBV14 and J is TRBJ2-5; 7 positions agree with TRBD1. Germline-derived CDR1 and CDR2 are SGHDN and FVKESK. J was trimmed by 2 bases and V by 3 bases; bases with no gene match: 9. The CDR3 is 16 amino acids.